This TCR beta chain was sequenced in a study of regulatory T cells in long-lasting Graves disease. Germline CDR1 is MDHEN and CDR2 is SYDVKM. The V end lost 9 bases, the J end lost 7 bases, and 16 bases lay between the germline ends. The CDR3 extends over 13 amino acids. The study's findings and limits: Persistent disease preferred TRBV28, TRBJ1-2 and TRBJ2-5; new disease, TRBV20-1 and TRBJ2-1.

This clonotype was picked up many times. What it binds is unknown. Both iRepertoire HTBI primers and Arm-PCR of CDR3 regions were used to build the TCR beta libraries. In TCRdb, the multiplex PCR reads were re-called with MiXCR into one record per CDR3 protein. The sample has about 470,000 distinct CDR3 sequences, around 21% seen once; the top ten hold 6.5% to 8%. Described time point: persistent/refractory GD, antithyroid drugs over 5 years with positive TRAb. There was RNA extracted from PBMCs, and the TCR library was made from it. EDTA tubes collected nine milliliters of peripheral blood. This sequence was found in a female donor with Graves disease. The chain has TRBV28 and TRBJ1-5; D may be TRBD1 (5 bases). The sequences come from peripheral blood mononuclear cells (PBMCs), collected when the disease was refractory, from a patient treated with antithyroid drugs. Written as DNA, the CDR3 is TGTGCCAGTACCAAGGGACTTCAACAGCCCCAGCATTTT. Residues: CASTKGLQQPQHF.